This entry describes one TCR beta chain. Measured with immunoSEQ multiplex PCR; TCRdb has only the in-frame clones, and not every one. The sample includes under 250,000 clones, 75% to 85% seen only once; the top ten take 9.1%. The sample originates from a study of blood T cell repertoires in COVID-19. Study-wide background: The United States, Italy and Spain supplied acute and convalescent COVID-19 samples. PBMCs, B-cell-depleted T cells, or T cells provided the cDNA or gDNA that made up the material.

Participant ages covered roughly 18 to 89 years across some 25 US areas. With 5 bases removed from V and 1 base from J, the gap between germline ends came to 14 bases. Germline V gene sequence: CDR1 MGHDK, CDR2 SYGVNS. CDR3 length equals 15 residues. Sequencing was done on a sample of PBMCs or T cells enriched from blood (not recorded which). The receptor was derived from a woman aged 45 to 65 with acute COVID-19. V usage is TRBV25-1 and J usage is TRBJ1-1; TRBD1 might be the D (6 bases). The CDR3 loop reads CASSPQRGGNTEAFF. The CDR3, as DNA: TGTGCCAGCAGTCCCCAGAGGGGGGGGAACACTGAAGCTTTCTTT.